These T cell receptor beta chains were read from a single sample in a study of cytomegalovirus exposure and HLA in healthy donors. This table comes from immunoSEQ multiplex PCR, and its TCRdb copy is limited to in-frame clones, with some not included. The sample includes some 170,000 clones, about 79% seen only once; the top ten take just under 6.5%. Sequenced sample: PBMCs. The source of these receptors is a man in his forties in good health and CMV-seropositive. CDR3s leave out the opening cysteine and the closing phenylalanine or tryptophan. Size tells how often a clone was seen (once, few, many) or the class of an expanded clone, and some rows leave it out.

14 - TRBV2 ASSPSGRAFGGELF
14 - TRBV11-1 ASSLHSGNSYNEQF
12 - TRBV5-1 ASSFPDRNTEAF
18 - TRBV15 ATSRDLAGGGYVGANGLT
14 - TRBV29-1 SVARDIDSGANVLT
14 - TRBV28 ASSLIPGQGVAEAF
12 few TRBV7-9 ASSFHREGEKLF
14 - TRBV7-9 ASSSHLDRETGELF
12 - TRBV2 ASSDRQGIGEQY
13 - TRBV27 ASSGRTGIGYEQY
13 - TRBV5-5 ASSLGGFITYEQY
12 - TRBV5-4 ASSWDRGADTQY
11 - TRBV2 AAQLAGDNEQF
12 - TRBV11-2 ASSLGGPVNEQF
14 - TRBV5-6 ASSLRSDRDYNEQF
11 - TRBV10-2 ASHSGSQDIQY
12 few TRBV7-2 ASSLAGPRGELF
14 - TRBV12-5 ASGTGLAGATYEQY
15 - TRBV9 ASSVVGGRASTGELF
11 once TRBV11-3 ASSLGGDQPQH
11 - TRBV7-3 ASSSMYGNEQF
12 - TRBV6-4 ASSDGGRINEQF
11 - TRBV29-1 SVGDKHKNSQY
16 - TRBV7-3 ASSLMGPITLGGDTQY
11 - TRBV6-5 ASRGLAGGEQY
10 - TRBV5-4 ASSTEGRGAF
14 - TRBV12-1 ASSSTGQGDNYGYT
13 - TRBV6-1 ASSEILSSYNEQF
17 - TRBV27 ASSDRTGQVRSQVYEQY
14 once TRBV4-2 ASSQAGANSNQPQH
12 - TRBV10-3 ATRPGRSNQPQH
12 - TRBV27 ASSSRTGDQPQH
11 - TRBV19 ASRTGENTEAF
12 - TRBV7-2 ASSLVTIAGEQY
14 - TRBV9 ASSVGSTPGTGELF
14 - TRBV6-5 ASSYRQVKNTGELF
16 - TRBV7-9 ASSLVLAGNSGTGELF
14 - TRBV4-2 ASSRNTGGENTEAF
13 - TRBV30 AWSGPGDSNEKLF
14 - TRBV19 ASKRQSSLSGNTIY
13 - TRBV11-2 ASSSSGYSYNEQF